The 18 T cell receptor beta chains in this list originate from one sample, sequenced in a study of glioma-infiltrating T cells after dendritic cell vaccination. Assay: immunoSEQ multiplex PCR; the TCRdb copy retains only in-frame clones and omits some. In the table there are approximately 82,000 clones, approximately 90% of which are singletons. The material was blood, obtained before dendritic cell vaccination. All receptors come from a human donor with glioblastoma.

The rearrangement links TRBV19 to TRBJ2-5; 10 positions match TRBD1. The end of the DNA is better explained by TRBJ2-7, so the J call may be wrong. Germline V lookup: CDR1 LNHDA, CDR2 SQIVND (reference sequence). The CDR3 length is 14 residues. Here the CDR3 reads CASSMGTGVYEQYF. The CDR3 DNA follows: TGTGCCAGTAGTATGGGGACAGGGGTTTACGAGCAGTACTTC.

Here the CDR3 DNA reads TGTGCCAGCAGTTACGACGGACTACACGCCCTGGGGCAGTTCTTC. Translating it yields CASSYDGLHALGQFF. The gene calls are TRBV6-6 and TRBJ2-1; D is possibly TRBD2 (6 bases). The CDR3 has 15 amino acids. Germline lookup yields CDR1 MNHNY and CDR2 SVGAGI (reference sequence). V was clipped by 2 bases and J by 12 bases, with 20 bases between them.

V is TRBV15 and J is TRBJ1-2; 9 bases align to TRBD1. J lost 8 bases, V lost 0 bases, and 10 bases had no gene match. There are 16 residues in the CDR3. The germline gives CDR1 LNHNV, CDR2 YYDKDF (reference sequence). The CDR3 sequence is CATSRDRVDRGSGYTF. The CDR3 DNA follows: TGTGCCACCAGCAGAGACAGGGTAGACAGGGGGAGCGGCTACACCTTC.

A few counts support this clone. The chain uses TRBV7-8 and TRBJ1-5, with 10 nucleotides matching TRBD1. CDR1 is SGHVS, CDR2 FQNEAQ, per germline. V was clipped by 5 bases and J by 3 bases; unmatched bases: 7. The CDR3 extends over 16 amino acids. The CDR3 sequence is CASSVKDRGPNQPQHF. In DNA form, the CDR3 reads TGTGCCAGCAGCGTAAAAGACAGGGGGCCCAATCAGCCCCAGCATTTT.

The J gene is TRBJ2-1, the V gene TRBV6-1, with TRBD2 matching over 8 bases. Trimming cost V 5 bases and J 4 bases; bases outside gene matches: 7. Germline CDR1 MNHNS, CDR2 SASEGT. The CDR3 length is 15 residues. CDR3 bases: TGTGCCAGCAGTCTTAGACTAGCGCAATACAATGAGCAGTTCTTC. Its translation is CASSLRLAQYNEQFF.

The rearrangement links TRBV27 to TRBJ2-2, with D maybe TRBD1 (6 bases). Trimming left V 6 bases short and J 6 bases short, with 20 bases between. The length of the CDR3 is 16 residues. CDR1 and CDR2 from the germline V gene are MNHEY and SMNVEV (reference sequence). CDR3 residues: CASSSPHNRVPGELFF. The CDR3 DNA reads TGTGCCAGCAGCTCCCCCCACAACAGGGTCCCCGGGGAGCTGTTTTTT.

This CDR3 reads CASSYGKNEQYF. CDR3 in DNA: TGTGCCAGCAGCTACGGGAAGAACGAGCAGTACTTC. The chain combines TRBV5-6 with TRBJ2-7; D perhaps matches TRBD2 (5 bases). With 3 bases removed from V and 5 bases from J, the gap between germline ends came to 9 bases. The CDR3 has 12 residues. In germline, CDR1 is SGHDT, CDR2 YYEEEE.

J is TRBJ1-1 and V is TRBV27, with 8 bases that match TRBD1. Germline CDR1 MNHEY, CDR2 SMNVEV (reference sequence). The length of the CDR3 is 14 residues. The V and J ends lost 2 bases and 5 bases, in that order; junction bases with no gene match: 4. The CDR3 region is CASSLVRGPTEAFF. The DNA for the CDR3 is TGTGCCAGCAGTTTAGTCAGGGGGCCTACTGAAGCTTTCTTT.

CDR3 in amino acids: CASTSGTSGLIVYNEQFF. For the CDR3, the DNA is TGTGCCAGCACCTCCGGGACTAGCGGTCTTATCGTCTACAATGAGCAGTTCTTC. The chain uses TRBV28 and TRBJ2-1; the match to TRBD2 covers 11 bases. CDR1 and CDR2 from the germline V gene are MDHEN and SYDVKM. CDR3 length: 18 residues. Unmatched junction bases numbered 14, after V lost 7 bases and J lost 3 bases.

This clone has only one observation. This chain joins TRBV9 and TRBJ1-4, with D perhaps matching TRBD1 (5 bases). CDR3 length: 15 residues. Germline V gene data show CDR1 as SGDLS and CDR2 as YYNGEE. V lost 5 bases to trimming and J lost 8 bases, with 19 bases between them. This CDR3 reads CASRVNWGVEEKLFF. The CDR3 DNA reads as TGTGCCAGCAGAGTTAATTGGGGGGTGGAAGAAAAACTGTTTTTT.

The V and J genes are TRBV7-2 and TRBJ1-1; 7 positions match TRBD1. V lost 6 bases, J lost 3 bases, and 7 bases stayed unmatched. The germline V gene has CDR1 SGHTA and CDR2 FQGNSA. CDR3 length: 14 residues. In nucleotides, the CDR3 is TGTGCCAGCAGTCGACAGGGTACCCACACTGAAGCTTTCTTT. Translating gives CASSRQGTHTEAFF.

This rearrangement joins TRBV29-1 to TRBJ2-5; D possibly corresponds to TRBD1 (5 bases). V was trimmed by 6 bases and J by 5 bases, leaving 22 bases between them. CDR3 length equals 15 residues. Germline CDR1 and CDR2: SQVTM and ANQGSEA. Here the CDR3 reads CSVKSPVSPGETQYF. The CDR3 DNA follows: TGCAGCGTGAAAAGCCCCGTTAGTCCAGGGGAGACCCAGTACTTC.

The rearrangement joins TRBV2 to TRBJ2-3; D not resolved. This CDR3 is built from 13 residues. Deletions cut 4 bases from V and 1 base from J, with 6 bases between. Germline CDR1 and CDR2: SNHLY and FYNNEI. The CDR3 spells CASSGGGTDTQYF. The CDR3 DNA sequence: TGTGCCAGCAGTGGAGGAGGCACAGATACGCAGTATTTT.

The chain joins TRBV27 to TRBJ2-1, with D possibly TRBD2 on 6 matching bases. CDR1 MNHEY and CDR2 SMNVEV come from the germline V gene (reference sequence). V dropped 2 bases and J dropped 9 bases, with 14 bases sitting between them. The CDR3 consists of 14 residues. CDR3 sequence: CASSLIGEVREQFF. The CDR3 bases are TGTGCCAGCAGTTTAATCGGGGAGGTGCGTGAGCAGTTCTTC.

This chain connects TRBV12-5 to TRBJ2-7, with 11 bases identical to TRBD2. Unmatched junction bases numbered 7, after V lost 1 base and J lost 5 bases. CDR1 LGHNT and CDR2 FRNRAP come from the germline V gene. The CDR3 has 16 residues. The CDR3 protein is CASGLGILAGVNEQYF. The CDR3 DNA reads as TGTGCTAGTGGTTTGGGCATACTAGCGGGAGTTAACGAGCAGTACTTC.

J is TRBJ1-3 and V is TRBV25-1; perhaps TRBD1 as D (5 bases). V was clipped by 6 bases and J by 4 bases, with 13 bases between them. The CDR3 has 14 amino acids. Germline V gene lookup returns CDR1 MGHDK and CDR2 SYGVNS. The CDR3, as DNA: TGTGCCAGCAGCGGGACTGCCCGAGGAAACACCATATATTTT. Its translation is CASSGTARGNTIYF.

The CDR3 region has the DNA TGTGCCAGCAGCTTGGCACGGGACAGATCTTTGGGGCAGTACTTC. This encodes CASSLARDRSLGQYF. The chain has TRBV5-5 and TRBJ2-5; 7 nucleotides match TRBD1. Germline CDR1 and CDR2: SGHKS and YYEKEE (reference sequence). The CDR3 contains 15 residues. V lost 0 bases to trimming and J lost 11 bases; unmatched junction nucleotides: 13.

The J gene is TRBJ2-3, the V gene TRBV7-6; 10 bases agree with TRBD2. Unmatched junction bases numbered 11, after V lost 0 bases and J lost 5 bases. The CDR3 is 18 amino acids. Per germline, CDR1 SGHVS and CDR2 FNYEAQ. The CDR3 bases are TGTGCCAGCAGCTTAGCGTCGGCTAGCGGGGGCCCCAGAGATACGCAGTATTTT. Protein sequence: CASSLASASGGPRDTQYF.